Presented here are 4 T cell receptor beta chains from one specimen sequenced in a study of cytomegalovirus exposure and HLA in healthy donors. Clones were read by immunoSEQ multiplex PCR, and TCRdb kept only the in-frame ones, dropping some. The table lists roughly 330,000 clones, about nine tenths of them singletons. The sample taken for sequencing was PBMCs. These receptors all come from a woman younger than 45 in good health and CMV-seropositive.

V gene TRBV7-8 combines with J gene TRBJ1-5, with unresolved D. V was clipped by 2 bases and J by 0 bases, with 8 bases between them. The CDR3 sequence is 15 residues long. Germline CDR1 and CDR2: SGHVS and FQNEAQ. The CDR3, as DNA: TGTGCCAGCAGCTTAACAGCGAATAGCAATCAGCCCCAGCATTTT. Encoded protein: CASSLTANSNQPQHF.

The CDR3 coding sequence is TGTGCCAGCAGTTTATCCCCACCGAGATGGGCCAAAAACATTCAGTACTTC. Encoded protein: CASSLSPPRWAKNIQYF. The chain employs TRBV27 and TRBJ2-4, with unresolved D. CDR1 MNHEY and CDR2 SMNVEV come from the germline V gene (reference sequence). This CDR3 region has 17 residues. Trimming removed 0 bases at V and 1 base at J, with 13 bases between.

The chain links TRBV4-1 to TRBJ1-1, with D perhaps matching TRBD1 (5 bases). Germline CDR1 MGHRA, CDR2 YSYEKL. This CDR3 is 14 amino acids long. With 1 base removed from V and 2 bases from J, the gap between germline ends came to 8 bases. CDR3 in DNA: TGCGCCAGCAGCCAAGTGCAGGGAAACACTGAAGCTTTCTTT. Translating gives CASSQVQGNTEAFF.

V usage is TRBV4-2 and J usage is TRBJ2-5, with a tentative D call TRBD1 (5 bases). The CDR3 runs 15 residues. Trimming took off 0 bases at V and 4 bases at J, with 12 bases between the two ends. Looked up from germline, CDR1 is LGHNA and CDR2 is YNFKEQ. The CDR3 DNA reads as TGTGCCAGCAGCCAAGAAGACAGCGTTGGAGAGACCCAGTACTTC. This gives the protein CASSQEDSVGETQYF.